The T cell receptor (beta chain) described here comes from a study of immune evolution from preneoplasia to lung adenocarcinoma. Assay: immunoSEQ multiplex PCR; the TCRdb copy retains only in-frame clones and omits some. The table lists over 4,000 clones, approximately 85% of them singletons. Whole-study results and caveats: Normal lung had highest clonality; later lesions appeared denser, more diverse.

Patient tissue came from resections in Japan or China, 2014–2017. As for this clone: Its antigen remains unidentified.

The material sequenced was FFPE adjacent normal lung tissue. This sequence originates from a donor aged 70 or older with lung adenocarcinoma.

The CDR3 DNA is TGTGCCAGCAGCCCATACGGACTAGCGGGAGGCACCGGGGAGCTGTTTTTT. It codes for CASSPYGLAGGTGELFF. The V gene is TRBV21-1, the J gene TRBJ2-2; TRBD2 is the table's D call, not checked against the DNA. TRBV21-1 is reported as a pseudogene. CDR3 length equals 17 residues.